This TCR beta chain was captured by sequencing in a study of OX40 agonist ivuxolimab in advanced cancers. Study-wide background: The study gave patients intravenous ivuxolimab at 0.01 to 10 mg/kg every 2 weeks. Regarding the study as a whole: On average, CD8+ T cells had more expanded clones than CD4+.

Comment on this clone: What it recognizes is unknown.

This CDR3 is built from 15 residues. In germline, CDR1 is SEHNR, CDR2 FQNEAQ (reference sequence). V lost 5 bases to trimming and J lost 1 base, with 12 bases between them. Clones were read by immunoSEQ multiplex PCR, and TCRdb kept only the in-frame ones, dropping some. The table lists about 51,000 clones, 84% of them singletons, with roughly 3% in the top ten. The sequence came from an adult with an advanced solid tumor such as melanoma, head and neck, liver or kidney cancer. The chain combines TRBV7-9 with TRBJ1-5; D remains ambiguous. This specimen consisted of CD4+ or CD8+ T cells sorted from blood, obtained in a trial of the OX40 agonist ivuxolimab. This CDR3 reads CASSADPGSNQPQHF. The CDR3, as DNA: TGTGCCAGCAGCGCGGACCCTGGCAGCAATCAGCCCCAGCATTTT. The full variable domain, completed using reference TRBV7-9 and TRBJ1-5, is DTGVSQNPRHKITKRGQNVTFRCDPISEHNRLYWYRQTLGQGPEFLTYFQNEAQLEKSRLLSDRFSAERPKGSFSTLEIQRTEQGDSAMYLCASSADPGSNQPQHFGDGTRLSIL.